The sequence of this TCR beta chain was determined in a study of blood T cell repertoires in COVID-19. Study as a whole: The study drew acute and convalescent COVID-19 samples from the United States, Italy and Spain.

Note on this clone: At one end, the junction sequence differs from germline, possibly due to a read error. In the same sample, other DNA sequences code for this CDR3.

As originally analysed: By means of reference gene primer amplification, nucleated cell counts were estimated. The repertoire was sequenced with immunoSEQ multiplex PCR; TCRdb's copy has only in-frame clones and lacks some. That table gives V, J and clone size, and the DNA gave D and trimming. The sample has 190,000 or so clones, roughly 80% seen once. Those enrolled in Seattle joined during active infection and were followed longitudinally afterward. The CDR3 consists of 14 residues. CDR1 is SEHNR and CDR2 is FQNEAQ in the germline V gene (reference sequence). The chain recombines TRBV7-9 with TRBJ1-1, with TRBD1 matching 8 bases. The origin of this receptor is a man in his sixties with COVID-19, enrolled during active disease. The source material was peripheral blood. The CDR3 DNA reads TGTGCCAGCAGCAACAGGGGGGAGAACACTGAGGCTTTCTTT. The encoded protein is CASSNRGENTEAFF. Using reference TRBV7-9 and TRBJ1-1 for the parts outside the CDR3, the full variable domain is DTGVSQNPRHKITKRGQNVTFRCDPISEHNRLYWYRQTLGQGPEFLTYFQNEAQLEKSRLLSDRFSAERPKGSFSTLEIQRTEQGDSAMYLCASSNRGENTEAFFGQGTRLTVV.